This TCR beta chain was retrieved from a study of Ad26.COV2.S vaccination and SARS-CoV-2 variants. Study background: Administration of Ad26.COV2.S was intramuscular, either once or twice 56 days apart.

Measured with immunoSEQ multiplex PCR; TCRdb has only the in-frame clones, and not every one. The sample has approximately 300,000 clones; approximately 80% are singletons. Stated treatment: roughly 19 received Ad26.COV2.S at low or high dose, single or two shots; 5 received placebo; per-sample allocation not given. Specimen acquisition occurred on day 63 following the initial vaccine or placebo injection. Aged 18-55 years, donor was enrolled in Boston around 2020. Expression of Wuhan-strain SARS-CoV-2 spike came from the Ad26 vector that formed the vaccine. The ends were cut back, 1 base at V and 7 bases at J, with 15 bases in the middle. The V gene's germline CDR1 is SGHRS and CDR2 YFSETQ. The CDR3 is made up of 15 amino acids.

Sequences were derived from peripheral blood, sampled in a trial of Ad26.COV2.S vaccine versus placebo. The chain combines TRBV5-1 with TRBJ2-1, with TRBD2 as a possible D gene (5 bases). The origin of this receptor is a person between 18 and 60 years old who received the Ad26.COV2.S COVID-19 vaccine or a placebo. In DNA form, the CDR3 reads TGCGCCAGCAGCTTGTCCGCACTAGTTGCGAATGAGCAGTTCTTC. Translated, it gives CASSLSALVANEQFF. Based on the CDR3 plus reference TRBV5-1 and TRBJ2-1, the full variable domain is KAGVTQTPRYLIKTRGQQVTLSCSPISGHRSVSWYQQTPGQGLQFLFEYFSETQRNKGNFPGRFSGRQFSNSRSEMNVSTLELGDSALYLCASSLSALVANEQFFGPGTRLTVL.